The T cell receptor beta chain under discussion was sequenced for a study of T cell repertoires in cytomegalovirus infection. As for the study in general: Recently identified HLA-C-restricted and well-studied HLA-B-restricted CMV epitopes were used. The public TCR beta signatures pointed to both CMV infection and matching HLA type. Study-wide points: Totalled public TCR beta family frequency picked out people who carried CMV plus the relevant HLA. In two of eight donors, the top clonotype was HLA-C-restricted CMV-specific.

This clonotype was observed a few times. Its antigen is undetermined. In TCRdb, the reads were re-called with MiXCR into one record per CDR3 protein. The sample includes 350,000 to 400,000 distinct CDR3 sequences, 34% of them seen just once. The sequence was collected from a human donor in good health (CMV status not recorded). Some clones in this sample may be carry-over from other donors' samples. The sample was cultured PBMCs, taken from culture after CMV antigen stimulation.

CDR3 sequence: CASRDSSYNEQFF. The CDR3 bases are TGTGCCAGTAGGGACAGCTCCTACAATGAGCAGTTCTTC. The chain recombines TRBV19 with TRBJ2-1; tentatively, D is TRBD1 (6 bases). This CDR3 has 13 residues. CDR1 is LNHDA and CDR2 is SQIVND in the germline V gene (reference sequence). Between the trimmed V and J ends, which lost 6 bases and 0 bases, there was a span of 6 bases. The full variable domain, completed using reference TRBV19 and TRBJ2-1, is DGGITQSPKYLFRKEGQNVTLSCEQNLNHDAMYWYRQDPGQGLRLIYYSQIVNDFQKGDIAEGYSVSREKKESFPLTVTSAQKNPTAFYLCASRDSSYNEQFFGPGTRLTVL.